This T cell receptor (beta chain) derives from a study of CXCR3-negative and CXCR3-positive naive CD8 T cells. General study results and limits: Memory CD8+ cells showed much lower diversity, while both naive subsets were comparably high. TCR strength was inferred from TRB CDR3 properties, while surface CD5 was comparable between naive subsets.

The CDR3 length is 17 residues. In germline, CDR1 is SSHAT, CDR2 FNYEAQ (reference sequence). As to this clonotype: The antigen is unknown.

Among CD8+ T cells, naive ones were CD45RO-CCR7+CD27+CD95-. Via 5' RACE with UMI labels, TRB cDNA libraries were prepared. From the 5' RACE reads, TCRdb lists one entry per CDR3 protein and no DNA. Its listing shows 50,000 to 55,000 distinct CDR3 sequences. The material sequenced was naive CXCR3- CD8+ T cells from blood. Regarding subset: CD45RO-CCR7+CD27+CD95- naive CD8+ T cells lacking CXCR3 (TNR3-). The chain combines TRBV7-7 with TRBJ2-1; without DNA, the TCRdb call of TRBD1 cannot be checked. The clonotype comes from a human donor in good health. Some clones in this sample may be carry-over from other donors' samples. The CDR3 is CASSLSPTGGPYNEQFF.